This T cell receptor beta chain was documented in a study of T cell responses to AZD1222 COVID-19 vaccine. Study conclusions and caveats: Spike-wide vaccine-associated CD4 TCRs dominated at 160-218 and 743-854. Seropositive AZD1222 recipients at baseline numbered only five or six. Donors were largely white British and mainly female; clonal diversity was possibly underestimated.

Between the trimmed V and J ends, which lost 0 bases and 0 bases, there was a span of 6 bases. Looked up from germline, CDR1 is ENHRY and CDR2 is SYGVKD. The CDR3 extends over 14 amino acids. A note on this clone: No antigen is known for it.

Data came from immunoSEQ multiplex PCR; TCRdb stores just in-frame clones and leaves some out. The sample includes more than 50,000 clones, roughly 90% of them seen just once. Investigators merged groups given second doses at roughly 4 or roughly 12 weeks. The chain carries TRBV10-3 and TRBJ2-7; unclear D gene. This receptor was obtained from an adult who received the AZD1222 COVID-19 vaccine. This material consisted of peripheral blood, taken 28 days after the second AZD1222 dose. CDR3 coding DNA: TGTGCCATCAGTGAGTCAGGGATCTCCTACGAGCAGTACTTC. This sequence encodes CAISESGISYEQYF.